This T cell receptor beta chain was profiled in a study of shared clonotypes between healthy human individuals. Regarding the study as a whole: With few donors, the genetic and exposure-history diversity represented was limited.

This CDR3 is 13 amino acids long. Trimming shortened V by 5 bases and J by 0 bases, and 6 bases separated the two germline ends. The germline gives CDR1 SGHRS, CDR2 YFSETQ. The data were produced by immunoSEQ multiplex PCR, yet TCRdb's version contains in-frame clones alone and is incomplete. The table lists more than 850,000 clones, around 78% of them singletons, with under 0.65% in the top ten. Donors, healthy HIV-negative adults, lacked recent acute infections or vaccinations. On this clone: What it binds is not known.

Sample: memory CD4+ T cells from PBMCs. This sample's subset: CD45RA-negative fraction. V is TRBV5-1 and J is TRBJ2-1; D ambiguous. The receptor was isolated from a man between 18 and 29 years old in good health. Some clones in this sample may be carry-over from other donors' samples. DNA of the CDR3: TGCGCCAGCAGTACGAGCTCCTACAATGAGCAGTTCTTC. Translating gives CASSTSSYNEQFF.